The text below deals with one T cell receptor (beta chain). The protocol was immunoSEQ multiplex PCR, while the TCRdb copy is restricted to in-frame clones and leaves out a portion. This table holds some 11,000 clones, approximately 80% found once. The sample originates from a study of OX40 agonist ivuxolimab in advanced cancers. Germline V gives CDR1 LNHDA, CDR2 SQIVND (reference sequence). The V end lost 5 bases, the J end lost 1 base, and 9 bases lay between the germline ends. The CDR3 consists of 14 residues. The starting material was CD4+ or CD8+ T cells sorted from blood, obtained in a trial of the OX40 agonist ivuxolimab. The chain employs TRBV19 and TRBJ2-1; D is ambiguous. This sequence was found in an adult with an advanced solid tumor such as melanoma, head and neck, liver or kidney cancer. CDR3 residues: CASSGGPSYNEQFF. The CDR3 bases are TGTGCCAGTAGTGGCGGACCTTCCTACAATGAGCAGTTCTTC.